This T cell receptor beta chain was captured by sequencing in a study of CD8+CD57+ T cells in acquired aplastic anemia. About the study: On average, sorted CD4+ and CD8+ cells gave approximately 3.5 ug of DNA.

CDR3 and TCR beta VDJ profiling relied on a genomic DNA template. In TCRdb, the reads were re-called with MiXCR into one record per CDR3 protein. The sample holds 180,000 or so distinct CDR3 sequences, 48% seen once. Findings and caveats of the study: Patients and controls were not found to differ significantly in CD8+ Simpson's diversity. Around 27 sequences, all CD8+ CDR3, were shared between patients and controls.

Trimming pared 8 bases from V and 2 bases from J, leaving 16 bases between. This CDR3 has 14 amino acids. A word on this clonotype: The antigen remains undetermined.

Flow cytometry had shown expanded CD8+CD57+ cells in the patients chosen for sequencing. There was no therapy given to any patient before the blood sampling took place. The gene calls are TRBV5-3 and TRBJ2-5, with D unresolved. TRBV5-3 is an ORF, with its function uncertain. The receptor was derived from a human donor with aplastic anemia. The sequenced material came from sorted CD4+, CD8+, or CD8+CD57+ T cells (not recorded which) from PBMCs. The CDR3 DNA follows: TGTGCCAGCAGCCAACGACCCTGGCAAGAGACCCAGTACTTC. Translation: CASSQRPWQETQYF.